A selection of T cell receptor beta chains follows, all from one sample in a study of blood T cell repertoires in COVID-19. The repertoire was sequenced with immunoSEQ multiplex PCR; TCRdb's copy has only in-frame clones and lacks some. In the table there are over 200,000 clones, 70% to 90% of which are singletons. Sequencing was performed on PBMCs or T cells enriched from blood (not recorded which). These receptor sequences come from a man aged 18 to 30 who had recovered from COVID-19. Both conserved end residues are part of each CDR3. The D gene is left open where the match is weak. Size tells how often a clone was seen (once, few, many) or the class of an expanded clone, and some rows leave it out.

>TRBD1|TRBJ1-1|TRBV29-1|14|-
CSVPTGQTNTEAFF
TGCAGCGTACCGACGGGACAGACGAACACTGAAGCTTTCTTT
>TRBD2|TRBJ2-1|TRBV7-9|15|-
CASSLGAGGYNEQFF
TGTGCCAGCAGCTTAGGCGCGGGAGGGTACAATGAGCAGTTCTTC
>-|TRBJ1-3|TRBV19|14|-
CASSIIVSGNTIYF
TGTGCCAGTAGTATAATCGTCTCTGGAAACACCATATATTTT
>-|TRBJ1-1|TRBV28|14|-
CASRGGVEPPEAFF
TGTGCCAGCAGAGGAGGGGTCGAACCTCCCGAAGCTTTCTTT
>TRBD2|TRBJ2-1|TRBV3-1/TRBV3-2|17|-
CASSPRLAGSSYNEQFF
TGTGCCAGCAGCCCCCGACTAGCGGGTAGCTCCTACAATGAGCAGTTCTTC
>-|TRBJ2-7|TRBV6-2/TRBV6-3|14|-
CASSYSGGPYEQYF
TGTGCCAGCAGTTACTCGGGGGGACCCTACGAGCAGTACTTC
>-|TRBJ1-1|TRBV19|14|-
CASRLTGFDTEAFF
TGTGCCAGTAGATTGACAGGATTTGACACTGAAGCTTTCTTT
>-|TRBJ1-6|TRBV11-2|15|once
CASSLEPGQKSPLHF
TGTGCCAGCAGCTTAGAACCGGGACAAAAATCACCCCTCCACTTT
>-|TRBJ1-5|TRBV6-4|13|-
CASSAQRDQPQHF
TGTGCCAGCAGTGCTCAGAGGGATCAGCCCCAGCATTTT
>TRBD1|TRBJ1-1|TRBV28|15|-
CASSPNRGSGTEAFF
TGTGCCAGCAGTCCGAACAGGGGTTCAGGCACTGAAGCTTTCTTT
>TRBD2|TRBJ2-5|TRBV10-3|17|-
CAISTSQGTSGSRTQYF
TGTGCCATCAGTACCTCTCAGGGGACTAGCGGGAGCCGGACCCAGTACTTC
>TRBD1|TRBJ1-1|TRBV6-1|13|-
CASSEEQGTEAFF
TGTGCCAGCAGTGAAGAACAGGGGACTGAAGCTTTCTTT
>-|TRBJ2-7|TRBV18|15|-
CASSKSGTATYEQYF
TGTGCCAGCTCAAAATCCGGGACTGCTACCTACGAGCAGTACTTC
>-|TRBJ1-2|TRBV24-1|14|-
CATSDSRTDYGYTF
TGTGCCACCAGTGATTCCCGGACAGACTATGGCTACACCTTC
>-|TRBJ1-4|TRBV18|15|once
CASSQPGAPNEKLFF
TGTGCCAGCTCACAACCGGGGGCCCCTAATGAAAAACTGTTTTTT
>-|TRBJ2-3|TRBV7-9|17|-
CASSSKGGARKADTQYF
TGTGCCAGCAGCTCGAAAGGGGGAGCGAGAAAGGCAGATACGCAGTATTTT
>TRBD1|TRBJ2-4|TRBV13|16|-
CASSLEQGASKNIQYF
TGTGCCAGCAGCTTAGAGCAGGGGGCTTCCAAAAACATTCAGTACTTC
>TRBD2|TRBJ2-1|TRBV6-1|14|-
CASSERGGLDEQFF
TGTGCCAGCAGTGAGCGGGGGGGGCTAGATGAGCAGTTCTTC
>-|TRBJ1-6|TRBV27|14|once
CASRRGDYNSPLHF
TGTGCCAGCAGAAGGGGCGACTATAATTCACCCCTCCACTTT
>TRBD1|TRBJ2-5|TRBV7-2|16|few
CASSQVDRGTLETQYF
TGTGCCAGCAGCCAAGTGGACAGGGGGACGTTGGAGACCCAGTACTTC
>-|TRBJ2-3|TRBV5-1|14|-
CASSSSLAADTQYF
TGCGCCAGCAGCTCCTCCTTAGCAGCAGATACGCAGTATTTT
>-|TRBJ1-3|TRBV6-5|13|-
CASGAGAGNTIYF
TGTGCCAGTGGTGCGGGGGCTGGAAACACCATATATTTT
>-|TRBJ2-7|TRBV3-1/TRBV3-2|17|-
CASSQDWTVSRSYEQYF
TGTGCCAGCAGCCAAGATTGGACAGTCTCGCGCTCCTACGAGCAGTACTTC
>-|TRBJ1-6|TRBV10-2|15|-
CATNGQTIRDSPLHF
TGCGCCACTAACGGACAAACAATAAGGGATTCACCCCTCCACTTT
>-|TRBJ2-7|TRBV7-2|14|-
CASSLGTHSYEQYF
TGTGCCAGCAGCTTAGGGACACACTCCTACGAGCAGTACTTC
>TRBD2|TRBJ2-1|TRBV19|16|-
CASSAQLAGVYNEQFF
TGTGCCAGTAGTGCTCAACTAGCGGGGGTCTACAATGAGCAGTTCTTC
>-|TRBJ1-1|TRBV19|12|-
CASNRGYTEAFF
TGTGCCAGTAATAGGGGATACACTGAAGCTTTCTTT
>TRBD2|TRBJ2-1|TRBV3-1/TRBV3-2|17|-
CASSHSMGLAGANEQFF
TGTGCCAGCAGCCACTCCATGGGACTAGCGGGAGCCAATGAGCAGTTCTTC
>-|TRBJ1-5|TRBV19|13|-
CASSTRVNQPQHF
TGTGCCAGTAGTACCAGGGTCAATCAGCCCCAGCATTTT
>-|TRBJ2-5|TRBV3-1/TRBV3-2|12|-
CASSQVRETQYF
TGTGCCAGCAGCCAAGTCAGAGAGACCCAGTACTTC
>-|TRBJ1-2|TRBV10-3|14|-
CAIQISLPLGGYTF
TGTGCCATTCAGATATCCCTTCCCCTAGGCGGCTACACCTTC
>TRBD1|TRBJ1-2|TRBV7-8|14|few
CASSLAGQGVSYTF
TGTGCCAGCAGCTTAGCAGGACAGGGGGTGAGCTACACCTTC
>TRBD2|TRBJ2-2|TRBV29-1|16|-
CSVGAKRGQNTGELFF
TGCAGCGTTGGAGCGAAGCGGGGGCAGAACACCGGGGAGCTGTTTTTT
>-|TRBJ1-5|TRBV11-2|15|few
CASSLEAAVTQPQHF
TGTGCCAGCAGCTTAGAGGCGGCGGTAACTCAGCCCCAGCATTTT
>-|TRBJ2-3|TRBV5-4|12|-
CASGTLTGTQYF
TGTGCCAGCGGAACGTTAACGGGAACGCAGTATTTT
>-|TRBJ2-7|TRBV19|14|-
CASRVSETKDEQYF
TGTGCCAGTAGAGTTTCGGAGACGAAGGACGAGCAGTACTTC
>TRBD2|TRBJ2-1|TRBV4-1|15|-
CASRRSGGSYNEQFF
TGCGCCAGCAGACGTAGCGGGGGCTCCTACAATGAGCAGTTCTTC
>TRBD1|TRBJ1-1|TRBV30|13|-
CALADRGLTEAFF
TGTGCCTTGGCGGACAGGGGGCTAACTGAAGCTTTCTTT
>-|TRBJ2-2|TRBV5-1|15|-
CASRRQGKNTGELFF
TGCGCCAGCAGGCGGCAGGGGAAGAACACCGGGGAGCTGTTTTTT
>TRBD1|TRBJ2-3|TRBV25-1|16|-
CASSESGDRFWDTQYF
TGTGCCAGCAGTGAATCTGGGGACAGGTTTTGGGATACGCAGTATTTT
>-|TRBJ1-2|TRBV19|15|-
CASSTGSGGNYGYTF
TGTGCCAGTAGTACGGGGTCGGGAGGCAACTATGGCTACACCTTC
>TRBD2|TRBJ2-7|TRBV11-2|16|-
CASSLGQGLAGYEQYF
TGTGCCAGCAGCTTAGGCCAGGGACTAGCAGGTTACGAGCAGTACTTC
>TRBD1|TRBJ1-6|TRBV10-3|15|-
CAITADRGYNSPLHF
TGTGCCATCACCGCGGACAGGGGGTATAATTCACCCCTCCACTTT
>TRBD2|TRBJ2-4|TRBV12-5|13|-
CASADGGADIQYF
TGTGCTAGTGCCGACGGGGGGGCGGACATTCAGTACTTC
>-|TRBJ1-1|TRBV20-1|11|-
CSARDYTEAFF
TGCAGTGCTAGGGACTACACTGAAGCTTTCTTT
>-|TRBJ1-1|TRBV19|14|few
CASIGRPMNTEAFF
TGTGCCAGTATCGGCAGGCCGATGAACACTGAAGCTTTCTTT
>TRBD1|TRBJ1-5|TRBV6-5|16|-
CASSYSYRGANQPQHF
TGTGCCAGCAGTTACTCCTACAGGGGTGCCAATCAGCCCCAGCATTTT
>-|TRBJ1-3|TRBV11-3|14|-
CASSLTQVREPIYF
TGTGCCAGCAGCTTAACTCAAGTAAGGGAGCCCATATATTTT
>TRBD1|TRBJ1-1|TRBV19|14|-
CASSTDRVNTEAFF
TGTGCCAGTAGTACGGACAGGGTGAACACTGAAGCTTTCTTT
>-|TRBJ2-2|TRBV23-1|17|few
CASMVNASGDKTGELFF
TGCGCCAGCATGGTTAATGCCTCCGGGGACAAGACCGGGGAGCTGTTTTTT
>-|TRBJ2-3|TRBV9|17|few
CASSVSVPGEGTDTQYF
TGTGCCAGCAGCGTCAGTGTTCCGGGAGAGGGCACAGATACGCAGTATTTT
>-|TRBJ1-2|TRBV19|14|once
CASSSRGWEGGYTF
TGTGCCAGTAGTTCCCGCGGCTGGGAGGGTGGCTACACCTTC
>-|TRBJ1-6|TRBV6-5|14|-
CASNSALGDSPLHF
TGTGCCAGCAACTCAGCACTGGGCGATTCACCCCTCCACTTT